These 10 T cell receptor beta chains were all obtained from the same sample, sequenced in a study of siplizumab effects on memory and regulatory T cells. Produced via immunoSEQ multiplex PCR; TCRdb's table is partial and in-frame only. The sample shows about 110,000 clones, about 90% of them seen only once. Sequencing was performed on Tregs sorted from blood. These receptors came from a human donor in good health.

The V call is TRBV20-1, the J call TRBJ2-7; D gene ambiguous. Per the germline V gene, CDR1 is DFQATT and CDR2 is SNEGSKA (reference sequence). This CDR3 is 11 amino acids long. V lost 3 bases to trimming and J lost 4 bases, with 7 bases between them. CDR3 protein: CSARTTYEQYF. The CDR3, as DNA: TGCAGTGCTAGGACAACATACGAGCAGTACTTC.

This clone was observed once. The chain couples TRBV19 to TRBJ1-5; D gene unclear. Trimming took off 2 bases at V and 4 bases at J, with 3 bases between the two ends. The CDR3 length is 12 residues. Germline V gene lookup returns CDR1 LNHDA and CDR2 SQIVND (reference sequence). CDR3 bases: TGTGCCAGTAGTATAAAGAATCAGCCCCAGCATTTT. Amino acid sequence: CASSIKNQPQHF.

The chain uses TRBV27 and TRBJ1-4; no reliable D call. The CDR3 consists of 14 residues. Between the trimmed V and J ends, which lost 7 bases and 3 bases, there was a span of 12 bases. Germline V lookup: CDR1 MNHEY, CDR2 SMNVEV (reference sequence). Here the CDR3 DNA reads TGTGCCAGCAAAGAGGGAAAAGCTAATGAAAAACTGTTTTTT. Translation: CASKEGKANEKLFF.

V is TRBV6-1 and J is TRBJ1-2; a possible D gene is TRBD1 (5 bases). This CDR3 has 15 amino acids. CDR1 and CDR2 from the germline V gene are MNHNS and SASEGT. Trimming cost V 6 bases and J 4 bases, with 18 bases left between them. The CDR3 loop reads CASRDTGALFYGYTF. CDR3 bases: TGTGCCAGCAGGGATACAGGAGCCCTATTCTATGGCTACACCTTC.

This sequence joins TRBV19 and TRBJ2-5, with TRBD2 matching over 7 bases. The CDR3 has 13 residues. Germline CDR1 is LNHDA and CDR2 is SQIVND (reference sequence). Trimming at V came to 3 bases and at J to 4 bases, leaving 2 bases not matched to a gene. The CDR3 coding sequence is TGTGCCAGTAGTATCTGGGGGGGAGAGACCCAGTACTTC. Protein: CASSIWGGETQYF.

The gene calls are TRBV7-9 and TRBJ1-6; D remains unclear. This CDR3 contains 17 residues. Germline V lookup: CDR1 SEHNR, CDR2 FQNEAQ (reference sequence). The germline V and J ends were trimmed by 5 bases and 9 bases, with 23 bases remaining between them. The CDR3 DNA reads TGTGCCAGCAGCCTGGCGGTTTCGGCGCTTCGCGGTTCACCCCTCCACTTT. Residues: CASSLAVSALRGSPLHF.

The chain is built from TRBV19 and TRBJ2-2; TRBD1 is a possible D gene (6 bases). CDR1 and CDR2 from the germline V gene are LNHDA and SQIVND (reference sequence). The CDR3 runs 14 residues. Trimming removed 2 bases from V and 5 bases from J, with 9 bases in between. In DNA form, the CDR3 reads TGTGCCAGTAGTATATACAGGGCAACCGGGGAGCTGTTTTTT. Protein product: CASSIYRATGELFF.

The V gene is TRBV5-1, the J gene TRBJ2-5; D is possibly TRBD1 (5 bases). CDR1 and CDR2 (germline): SGHRS, YFSETQ. CDR3 length: 15 residues. V lost 4 bases and J 1 base, leaving 14 bases between the germline ends. The CDR3 reads CASSIKGSPQETQYF. CDR3 bases: TGCGCCAGCAGCATAAAGGGGTCCCCCCAAGAGACCCAGTACTTC. The whole variable domain, filled in from reference TRBV5-1 and TRBJ2-5, reads KAGVTQTPRYLIKTRGQQVTLSCSPISGHRSVSWYQQTPGQGLQFLFEYFSETQRNKGNFPGRFSGRQFSNSRSEMNVSTLELGDSALYLCASSIKGSPQETQYFGPGTRLLVL.

The genes are TRBV30 and TRBJ1-2, with TRBD1 matching over 7 bases. Germline CDR1 reads GTSNPN; CDR2 reads SVGIG (reference sequence). The CDR3 spans 14 residues. J gave up 0 bases and V 2 bases, and 3 bases lay outside the gene matches. The DNA of the CDR3 is TGTGCCTGGAGTTTGACAGGGACTAACTATGGCTACACCTTC. Protein sequence: CAWSLTGTNYGYTF. The full variable domain, rest sourced from reference TRBV30 and TRBJ1-2, is SQTIHQWPATLVQPVGSPLSLECTVEGTSNPNLYWYRQAAGRGLQLLFYSVGIGQISSEVPQNLSASRPQDRQFILSSKKLLLSDSGFYLCAWSLTGTNYGYTFGSGTRLTVV.

For the CDR3, the DNA is TGTGCCAGCAGCCCCTATGGGGGCAGCAACTATGGCTACACCTTC. This sequence encodes CASSPYGGSNYGYTF. The chain carries TRBV7-9 and TRBJ1-2, with D maybe TRBD1 (6 bases). CDR1 is SEHNR, CDR2 FQNEAQ, per germline (reference sequence). The CDR3 extends over 15 amino acids. Trimming shortened V by 5 bases and J by 2 bases, and 15 bases separated the two germline ends.